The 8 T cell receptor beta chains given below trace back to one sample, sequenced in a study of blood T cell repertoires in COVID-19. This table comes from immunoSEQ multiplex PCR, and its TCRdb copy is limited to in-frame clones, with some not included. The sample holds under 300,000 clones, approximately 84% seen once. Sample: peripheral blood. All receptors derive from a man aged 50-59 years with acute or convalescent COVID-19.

This CDR3 is CASSLGSRVQEKLFF. As DNA, the CDR3 is TGTGCCAGCAGCTTAGGATCGAGGGTACAGGAAAAACTGTTTTTT. The rearrangement joins TRBV7-9 to TRBJ1-4; D unclear. V was trimmed by 1 base and J by 8 bases, leaving 14 bases between them. The CDR3 has 15 residues. Germline loops: CDR1 SEHNR, CDR2 FQNEAQ (reference sequence).

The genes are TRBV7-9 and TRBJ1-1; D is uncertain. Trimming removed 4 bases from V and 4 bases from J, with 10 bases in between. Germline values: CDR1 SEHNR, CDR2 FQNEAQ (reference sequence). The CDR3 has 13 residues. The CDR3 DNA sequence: TGTGCCAGCAGCTCCACTATGGGCACTGAAGCTTTCTTT. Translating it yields CASSSTMGTEAFF.

CDR3 coding DNA: TGTGCCAGCAGCTTATGGCTAGGACAGCGAAACACCATATATTTT. As protein: CASSLWLGQRNTIYF. The chain uses TRBV7-9 and TRBJ1-3, with D possibly TRBD1 on 6 matching bases. The CDR3 totals 15 residues. V gave up 2 bases and J gave up 5 bases, with 13 bases separating them. The germline gives CDR1 SEHNR, CDR2 FQNEAQ (reference sequence).

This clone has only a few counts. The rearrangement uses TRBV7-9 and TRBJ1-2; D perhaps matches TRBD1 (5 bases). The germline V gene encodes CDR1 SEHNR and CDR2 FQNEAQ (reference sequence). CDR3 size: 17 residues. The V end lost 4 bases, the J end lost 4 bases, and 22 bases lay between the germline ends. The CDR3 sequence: CASSYPDTRGTGYGYTF. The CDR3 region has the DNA TGTGCCAGCAGCTACCCAGATACACGGGGGACGGGCTATGGCTACACCTTC.

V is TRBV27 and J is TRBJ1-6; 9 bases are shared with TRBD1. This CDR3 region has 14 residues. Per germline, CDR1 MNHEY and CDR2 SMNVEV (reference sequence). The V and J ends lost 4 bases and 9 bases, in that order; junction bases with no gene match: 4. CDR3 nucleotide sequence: TGTGCCAGCAGTTGGGACAGGGTCGGTTCACCCCTCCACTTT. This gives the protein CASSWDRVGSPLHF.

The CDR3 bases are TGTGCCAGCGAGGGGACAGACCTAACTATGAGCTACACCTTC. This gives the protein CASEGTDLTMSYTF. This sequence joins TRBV2 and TRBJ1-2; 7 bases are a match to TRBD1. Germline CDR1 reads SNHLY; CDR2 reads FYNNEI. With V trimmed by 8 bases and J by 9 bases, 15 bases remained unmatched. The CDR3 is made up of 14 amino acids.

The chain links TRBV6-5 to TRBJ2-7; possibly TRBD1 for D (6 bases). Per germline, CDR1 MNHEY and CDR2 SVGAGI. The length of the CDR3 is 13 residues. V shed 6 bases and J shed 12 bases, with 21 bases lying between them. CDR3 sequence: CASSYTKTGIPYF. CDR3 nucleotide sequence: TGTGCCAGCAGCTACACAAAAACAGGGATCCCGTACTTC.

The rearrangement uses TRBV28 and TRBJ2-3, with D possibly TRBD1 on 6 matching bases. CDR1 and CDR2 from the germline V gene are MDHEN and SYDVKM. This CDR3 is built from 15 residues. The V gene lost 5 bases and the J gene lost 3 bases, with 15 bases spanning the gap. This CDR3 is CASSLRQVLTDTQYF. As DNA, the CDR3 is TGTGCCAGCAGTCTGAGACAGGTTCTGACAGATACGCAGTATTTT.